Following are 18 T cell receptor beta chains from one sample sequenced in a study of shared clonotypes between healthy human individuals. TCRdb's copy holds only in-frame clones and misses some; the assay was immunoSEQ multiplex PCR. The sample lists 1,400,000 or so clones; approximately 98.5% were seen once. The sequencing input was naive CD4+ T cells sorted from blood. Subset given: CD45RA+ positively selected. The receptors here all came from a man under 40 in good health.

A few counts support this clone. The chain links TRBV7-6 to TRBJ2-3; no clear D. The CDR3 runs to 12 residues. Germline V gene sequence: CDR1 SGHVS, CDR2 FNYEAQ. V gave up 7 bases and J gave up 7 bases, with 12 bases separating them. The CDR3 reads CASTATGHTQYF. Here the CDR3 DNA reads TGTGCCAGCACCGCCACCGGGCATACGCAGTATTTT.

This rearrangement joins TRBV15 to TRBJ2-1, with D maybe TRBD1 (5 bases). The germline V gene has CDR1 LNHNV and CDR2 YYDKDF (reference sequence). CDR3 length equals 16 residues. Trimming cost V 3 bases and J 0 bases, with 12 bases left between them. DNA of the CDR3: TGTGCCACCAGCAGGGAACAGGACATCTCCTACAATGAGCAGTTCTTC. Encoded protein: CATSREQDISYNEQFF.

The count of this clone is one. V is TRBV5-8 and J is TRBJ1-1, with D unresolved. V dropped 5 bases and J dropped 8 bases, with 10 bases sitting between them. The CDR3 runs 11 residues. Germline V CDR1 and CDR2: SGHTS, YDEGEE. The CDR3 nucleotides are TGTGCCAGCAGAAGGGTTGCCGAAGCTTTCTTT. It yields the protein CASRRVAEAFF.

V and J are TRBV6-6 and TRBJ1-4; the match to TRBD1 covers 11 bases. The V and J ends lost 8 bases and 7 bases, in that order; junction bases with no gene match: 9. Germline lookup yields CDR1 MNHNY and CDR2 SVGAGI (reference sequence). This CDR3 contains 15 residues. CDR3 loop: CASGVSGTGGEKLFF. The CDR3 nucleotides read TGTGCCAGCGGAGTCTCCGGGACAGGGGGTGAAAAACTGTTTTTT.

The J gene is TRBJ2-3, the V gene TRBV5-1, with 13 bases aligning to TRBD2. With V trimmed by 0 bases and J by 0 bases, 16 bases remained unmatched. CDR1 is SGHRS and CDR2 is YFSETQ in the germline V gene. This CDR3 contains 22 residues. The CDR3 is CASSLDFLSRLAGGSSTDTQYF. In nucleotides, the CDR3 is TGCGCCAGCAGCTTGGACTTCCTCTCTCGACTAGCGGGAGGCTCTAGCACAGATACGCAGTATTTT.

The sample holds one count of this clone. The chain recombines TRBV10-3 with TRBJ1-2; 8 nucleotides agree with TRBD1. Germline CDR1 ENHRY, CDR2 SYGVKD. The J segment lost 0 bases and the V segment lost 1 base, leaving 7 bases of the junction unmatched. The CDR3 spans 17 residues. The CDR3: CAISEWTGIGANYGYTF. Here the CDR3 DNA reads TGTGCCATCAGTGAGTGGACAGGGATAGGGGCTAACTATGGCTACACCTTC.

This clone appeared once. The chain couples TRBV18 to TRBJ2-1, with TRBD1 as a possible D gene (5 bases). Trimming stripped 3 bases from V and 4 bases from J, with 10 bases between. This CDR3 has 14 residues. Looked up from germline, CDR1 is KGHSH and CDR2 is LQKENI. The CDR3 region is CASSPGRVYNEQFF. Here the CDR3 DNA reads TGTGCCAGCTCACCGGGCAGGGTATACAATGAGCAGTTCTTC.

This chain connects TRBV28 to TRBJ2-7; D is ambiguous. Trimming pared 7 bases from V and 3 bases from J, leaving 10 bases between. The CDR3 is made up of 12 amino acids. The germline V gene has CDR1 MDHEN and CDR2 SYDVKM. The CDR3 DNA follows: TGTGCCAGCAAGGACGGAAACTACGAGCAGTACTTC. This codes for CASKDGNYEQYF.

This chain uses TRBV5-4 with TRBJ2-2; D gene unclear. The CDR3 totals 12 residues. Trimming removed 3 bases at V and 1 base at J, with 1 base between. From germline, CDR1 is SGHNT and CDR2 YYREEE (reference sequence). CDR3 bases: TGTGCCAGCAGCTGGAACACCGGGGAGCTGTTTTTT. Translation gives CASSWNTGELFF.

The J gene is TRBJ2-7, the V gene TRBV29-1, with a possible D match to TRBD2 (6 bases). V was shortened by 5 bases and J by 2 bases, with 22 bases between the two germline ends. Per the germline V gene, CDR1 is SQVTM and CDR2 is ANQGSEA. This CDR3 has 16 amino acids. The CDR3: CSVIVKSRDFTYEQYF. The DNA of the CDR3 is TGCAGCGTTATTGTCAAAAGCCGGGACTTTACCTACGAGCAGTACTTC.

For the CDR3, the DNA is TGTGCCAGCAGCTTGGCAGGGGCCAATCAGCCCCAGCATTTT. Translating it yields CASSLAGANQPQHF. The V gene is TRBV5-4, the J gene TRBJ1-5; D might be TRBD1 (6 bases). V gave up 0 bases and J gave up 3 bases, with 7 bases separating them. The CDR3 totals 14 residues. Looked up from germline, CDR1 is SGHNT and CDR2 is YYREEE (reference sequence). Looking up the rest from reference TRBV5-4 and TRBJ1-5 gives the full variable domain: ETGVTQSPTHLIKTRGQQVTLRCSSQSGHNTVSWYQQALGQGPQFIFQYYREEENGRGNFPPRFSGLQFPNYSSELNVNALELDDSALYLCASSLAGANQPQHFGDGTRLSIL.

The chain links TRBV18 to TRBJ1-1; D call uncertain. CDR3 length: 14 amino acids. CDR1 is KGHSH and CDR2 is LQKENI in the germline V gene. Trimming pared 3 bases from V and 1 base from J, leaving 9 bases between. CDR3 loop: CASSPTSRNTEAFF. CDR3 sequence (DNA): TGTGCCAGCTCACCGACTTCGAGGAACACTGAAGCTTTCTTT.

This clone appeared a single time. J is TRBJ2-3 and V is TRBV5-1; 7 bases fit TRBD2. CDR1 is SGHRS and CDR2 is YFSETQ in the germline V gene. The CDR3 consists of 13 residues. Trimming at V came to 4 bases and at J to 7 bases, leaving 6 bases not matched to a gene. The CDR3 DNA is TGCGCCAGCAGCGGGGAGGGTGTGAATACGCAGTATTTT. Its translation: CASSGEGVNTQYF.

This clone appeared once. V and J are TRBV19 and TRBJ2-7; D remains unclear. V shed 5 bases and J shed 3 bases, with 14 bases lying between them. There are 14 residues in the CDR3. CDR1 LNHDA and CDR2 SQIVND come from the germline V gene (reference sequence). The CDR3 reads CASSGMAVFYEQYF. CDR3 nucleotide sequence: TGTGCCAGTAGTGGCATGGCAGTCTTCTACGAGCAGTACTTC.

The chain carries TRBV28 and TRBJ2-5, with a possible D match to TRBD1 (7 bases). Trimming left V 5 bases short and J 5 bases short, with 15 bases between. This CDR3 is 14 amino acids long. The germline CDR1 and CDR2 sequences are MDHEN and SYDVKM. Here the CDR3 DNA reads TGTGCCAGCAGTACCCCAGGGGGAGGCGAGACCCAGTACTTC. Translation: CASSTPGGGETQYF.

This chain uses TRBV7-9 with TRBJ1-4; D is possibly TRBD1 (6 bases). Trimming removed 5 bases from V and 13 bases from J, with 14 bases in between. The CDR3 consists of 12 residues. Germline CDR1 and CDR2: SEHNR and FQNEAQ (reference sequence). The CDR3 DNA follows: TGTGCCAGCAGCGCAATACAGGGAAGACTGTTTTTT. Translating it yields CASSAIQGRLFF.

The rearrangement joins TRBV7-2 to TRBJ2-1, with TRBD1 identical over 10 bases. With 4 bases clipped from V and 9 bases from J, the junction kept 6 bases outside the gene matches. This CDR3 spans 14 amino acids. Germline lookup yields CDR1 SGHTA and CDR2 FQGNSA. CDR3 amino acids: CASSWDRGGAEQFF. CDR3 nucleotide sequence: TGTGCCAGCAGCTGGGACAGGGGTGGGGCTGAGCAGTTCTTC.

Note on this clone: This same CDR3 is encoded by further DNA sequences in the sample. The V and J genes are TRBV5-4 and TRBJ2-7; tentatively, D is TRBD1 (5 bases). Germline CDR1 reads SGHNT; CDR2 reads YYREEE (reference sequence). The germline V and J ends were trimmed by 0 bases and 0 bases, with 7 bases remaining between them. This CDR3 is built from 14 residues. CDR3: CASSLVDSSYEQYF. The CDR3 DNA is TGTGCCAGCAGCTTGGTCGACAGCTCCTACGAGCAGTACTTC.